One sample yielded the 10 T cell receptor beta chains listed below, sequenced in a study of CD8 T cells in Susac syndrome. cDNA came from roughly 0.53 to 1 ug RNA primed by random hexamers. TCRdb processed the immunoSEQ multiplex PCR reads anew with MiXCR; each CDR3 protein has one entry. The sample consists of around 170,000 distinct CDR3 sequences, under 97% of them appearing once. The specimen was CD4+ T cells from PBMCs. These receptors were collected from a human donor with Susac syndrome.

As DNA, the CDR3 is TGTGCCAGCCGGGAGTGGAGAGGCAATCAGCCCCAGCATTTT. This translates into CASREWRGNQPQHF. V is TRBV2 and J is TRBJ1-5; D call uncertain. The V gene's germline CDR1 is SNHLY and CDR2 FYNNEI. Trimming removed 8 bases at V and 2 bases at J, with 13 bases between. CDR3 length: 14 amino acids.

V gene TRBV7-6 combines with J gene TRBJ2-3, with TRBD2 matching over 8 bases. The CDR3 contains 17 residues. Germline lookup yields CDR1 SGHVS and CDR2 FNYEAQ. V was clipped by 1 base and J by 2 bases; unmatched bases: 8. CDR3 sequence (DNA): TGTGCCAGCAGCTTAGAGGTAGCGGGATATCCCACAGATACGCAGTATTTT. It translates to CASSLEVAGYPTDTQYF.

This chain links TRBV15 with TRBJ2-2; D not resolved. Per germline, CDR1 LNHNV and CDR2 YYDKDF (reference sequence). V gave up 1 base and J gave up 3 bases, with 6 bases separating them. There are 14 residues in the CDR3. The CDR3: CATSRGMYTGELFF. The CDR3 bases are TGTGCCACCAGCAGAGGGATGTACACCGGGGAGCTGTTTTTT.

This rearrangement joins TRBV20-1 to TRBJ2-7; 11 nucleotides agree with TRBD2. Looked up from germline, CDR1 is DFQATT and CDR2 is SNEGSKA (reference sequence). The CDR3 is made up of 19 amino acids. J was trimmed by 1 base and V by 2 bases; bases with no gene match: 16. As DNA, the CDR3 is TGCAGTGCTAGAAACGGGCTGACTAGCGGGGACATACGTTCCTACGAGCAGTACTTC. This codes for CSARNGLTSGDIRSYEQYF.

This clonotype was detected only once. V usage is TRBV12-3 or TRBV12-4 and J usage is TRBJ2-5, with a possible D match to TRBD2 (5 bases). V lost 3 bases to trimming and J lost 0 bases, with 11 bases between them. The CDR3 runs to 15 residues. In DNA, the CDR3 is TGTGCCAGCAGTTTCCGAGCGGCGAACCAAGAGACCCAGTACTTC. It encodes CASSFRAANQETQYF.

The chain carries TRBV11-3 and TRBJ1-1; D is perhaps TRBD1 (6 bases). CDR3 length: 13 amino acids. V dropped 0 bases and J dropped 8 bases, with 10 bases sitting between them. Germline values: CDR1 SGHNT, CDR2 YENEEA. The CDR3 region is CASSLDPGQEAFF. The DNA of the CDR3 is TGTGCCAGCAGCTTAGATCCCGGACAGGAAGCTTTCTTT.

This clonotype appeared a single time. J is TRBJ2-1 and V is TRBV9, with 7 positions matching TRBD2. With V trimmed by 2 bases and J by 5 bases, 7 bases remained unmatched. Germline V gene lookup returns CDR1 SGDLS and CDR2 YYNGEE. The CDR3 runs 15 residues. The DNA of the CDR3 is TGTGCCAGCAGCGTTTCCGGGACTACTAACAATGAGCAGTTCTTC. Residues: CASSVSGTTNNEQFF.

In its sample, this clonotype was seen once. The CDR3 loop is CSVERGSYNEQFF. As DNA, the CDR3 is TGCAGCGTCGAGCGGGGGAGCTACAATGAGCAGTTCTTC. The chain links TRBV29-1 to TRBJ2-1, with TRBD2 identical over 8 bases. V was pared by 6 bases and J by 3 bases, with 4 bases of the junction left unmatched. Germline CDR1 is SQVTM and CDR2 is ANQGSEA. The CDR3 extends over 13 amino acids.

This chain connects TRBV18 to TRBJ2-7; TRBD2 might be the D (5 bases). From germline, CDR1 is KGHSH and CDR2 LQKENI. Between the trimmed V and J ends, which lost 2 bases and 2 bases, there was a span of 10 bases. The CDR3 spans 14 residues. DNA of the CDR3: TGTGCCAGCTCACCAGAGAGAGGGACCTACGAGCAGTACTTC. Amino acid sequence: CASSPERGTYEQYF.

The gene calls are TRBV19 and TRBJ1-2, with TRBD1 matching over 9 bases. The CDR3 runs to 14 residues. J was trimmed by 5 bases and V by 10 bases; bases with no gene match: 11. Per the germline V gene, CDR1 is LNHDA and CDR2 is SQIVND (reference sequence). CDR3: CATVDRGALYGYTF. CDR3 bases: TGTGCCACCGTGGACAGGGGCGCCCTTTATGGCTACACCTTC.